This is a list of T cell receptor beta chains from one sample in a study of T cells expressing NK-cell markers. TCRdb reprocessed the 5' RACE reads and reports one entry per CDR3 protein, with no DNA. The table for this sample gives 500,000 or so distinct CDR3 sequences. Sequenced sample: blood T cells: a sorted CD56 or NKG2C T cell subset, CD4+ or CD8+ T cells, or bulk PBMC T cells (not recorded which). The receptors shown here come from a man between 18 and 35 years old in good health. Both conserved end residues are part of each CDR3.

TRBJ1-3 TRBV6-6 CASSQGSGHTIYF
TRBJ2-1 TRBV7-8 CASSLEAPLSNNEQFF
TRBJ2-2 TRBV24-1 CATGGTVREENTGELFF
TRBJ2-3 TRBV7-3 CASSPHPGGPSTDTQYF
TRBJ2-3 TRBV10-3 CAISESTTDLGTDTQYF
TRBJ1-5 TRBV20-1 CSVGSGQPQHF
TRBJ1-5 TRBV12-3/TRBV12-4 CASSRTVNNQPQHF
TRBJ2-2 TRBV12-3/TRBV12-4 CAARSERNTGELFF
TRBJ2-1 TRBV7-2 CASSWTTGGFQGNEQFF
TRBJ2-7 TRBV6-1 CASLSGGQGAWEQYF
TRBJ1-2 TRBV5-1 CASSSGAIYGYTF
TRBJ1-5 TRBV11-2 CASSSHLGGNNQPQHF
TRBJ2-5 TRBV12-3/TRBV12-4 CASSRTTQETQYF
TRBJ2-5 TRBV11-2 CASSSQREEETQYF
TRBJ2-1 TRBV9 CASSASPKWNEQFF
TRBJ1-3 TRBV4-1 CASSQVGNTIYF
TRBJ2-7 TRBV6-5 CASSSGTSGAPYEQYF
TRBJ1-4 TRBV20-1 CSARKQGSNEKLFF
TRBJ1-1 TRBV10-3 CAITPSSRGTEAFF
TRBJ2-7 TRBV7-9 CASSTLTGNAPYEQYF
TRBJ2-7 TRBV7-2 CASSRPALSYEQYF
TRBJ2-1 TRBV4-1 CASSQEAGPPNEQFF
TRBJ2-3 TRBV7-9 CASSLAGQGSDTQYF
TRBJ2-3 TRBV7-3 CASSLKWSGDTQYF
TRBJ2-7 TRBV20-1 CSANSPPSRKPRQGWEHYEQYF
TRBJ2-1 TRBV7-2 CASSPPGVSRNEQFF
TRBJ2-5 TRBV6-5 CASSLGLAGNRETQYF
TRBJ2-1 TRBV20-1 CSARPGSGSFF
TRBJ1-6 TRBV15 CATSRVGRGNSPLHF
TRBJ2-1 TRBV30 CAWSRDSNEQFF
TRBJ1-2 TRBV4-3 CASSPDQRTNYGYTF
TRBJ1-5 TRBV27 CASSLSIPTYEGDQPQHF
TRBJ2-5 TRBV20-1 CSASQRESQETQYF
TRBJ2-1 TRBV12-3/TRBV12-4 CASSFQGSGGEQFF
TRBJ1-1 TRBV18 CASSPLWTGEAFF
TRBJ1-2 TRBV20-1 CSAPTGDYGYTF
TRBJ2-2 TRBV2 CASSVKDSNTGELFF
TRBJ2-1 TRBV6-2/TRBV6-3 CASWTGALYNEQFF
TRBJ2-2 TRBV6-1 CASSELWNTGELFF
TRBJ2-7 TRBV7-2 CASSSEWGPSYEQYF
TRBJ1-1 TRBV28 CASSQAGTGRVHEAFF
TRBJ2-1 TRBV12-3/TRBV12-4 CASTPSASSYNEQFF
TRBJ2-7 TRBV12-3/TRBV12-4 CASRSGLAGSSYEQYF
TRBJ2-5 TRBV6-2/TRBV6-3 CASSSAGPPGYF
TRBJ1-2 TRBV6-1 CASSSGQGLVYGYTF
TRBJ2-1 TRBV20-1 CSARGGLAGAGNEQFF
TRBJ1-1 TRBV4-1 CASSQEPATRGAFF
TRBJ2-7 TRBV29-1 CSVAHTGGEQYF
TRBJ1-1 TRBV12-3/TRBV12-4 CASSLQGWNTEAFF
TRBJ2-3 TRBV25-1 CASSPTTTDTQYF
TRBJ2-3 TRBV7-8 CASSPPGSEGDTQYF
TRBJ2-1 TRBV30 CAWNRGGSSYNEQFF